This T cell receptor beta chain was recorded in a study of OX40 agonist ivuxolimab in advanced cancers. Whole-study context: One hepatocellular carcinoma and a couple of cutaneous melanoma patients partially responded. Study results and caveats: Low clonal expansion, among the lowest seen, marked partial responders at 0.1-3.0 mg/kg.

With regard to this clone: Its antigen is currently unknown.

Data came from immunoSEQ multiplex PCR; TCRdb stores just in-frame clones and leaves some out. The table lists some 95,000 clones, roughly 84% of them singletons. Germline V CDR1 and CDR2: LGHNA, YSLEER. This CDR3 has 13 residues. Trimming removed 5 bases at V and 8 bases at J, with 13 bases between. The sample consisted of CD4+ or CD8+ T cells sorted from blood, taken in a trial of the OX40 agonist ivuxolimab. The clonotype comes from an adult with an advanced solid tumor such as melanoma, head and neck, liver or kidney cancer. The chain couples TRBV4-3 to TRBJ2-1; D unresolved. In DNA form, the CDR3 reads TGCGCCAGCAGCTATTACCCCGTGGATGAGCAGTTCTTC. Encoded protein: CASSYYPVDEQFF.